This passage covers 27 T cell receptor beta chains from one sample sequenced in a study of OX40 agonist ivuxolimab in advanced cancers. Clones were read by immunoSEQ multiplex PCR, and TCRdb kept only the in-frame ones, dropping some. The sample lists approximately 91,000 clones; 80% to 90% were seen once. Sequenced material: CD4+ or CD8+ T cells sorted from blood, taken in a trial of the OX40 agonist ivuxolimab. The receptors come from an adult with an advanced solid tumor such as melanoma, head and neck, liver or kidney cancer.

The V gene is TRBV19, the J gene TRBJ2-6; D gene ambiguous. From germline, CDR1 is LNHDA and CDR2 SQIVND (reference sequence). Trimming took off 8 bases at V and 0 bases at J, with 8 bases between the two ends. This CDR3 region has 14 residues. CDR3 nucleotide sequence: TGTGCCAGTGCCCCAGCCTCTGGGGCCAACGTCCTGACTTTC. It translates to CASAPASGANVLTF.

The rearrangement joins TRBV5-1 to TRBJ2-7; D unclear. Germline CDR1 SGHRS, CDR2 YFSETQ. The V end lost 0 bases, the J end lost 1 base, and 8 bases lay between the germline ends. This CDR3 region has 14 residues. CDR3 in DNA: TGCGCCAGCAGCTTGGATGTGGCTTCCTACGAGCAGTACGTC. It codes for CASSLDVASYEQYV.

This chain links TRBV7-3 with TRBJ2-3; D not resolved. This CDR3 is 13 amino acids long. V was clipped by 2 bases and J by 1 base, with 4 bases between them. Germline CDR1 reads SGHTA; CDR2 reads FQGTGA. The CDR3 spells CASSLQGTDTQYF. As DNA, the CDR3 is TGTGCCAGCAGCTTACAGGGCACAGATACGCAGTATTTT. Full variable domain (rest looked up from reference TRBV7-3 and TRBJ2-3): GAGVSQTPSNKVTEKGKYVELRCDPISGHTALYWYRQSLGQGPEFLIYFQGTGAADDSGLPNDRFFAVRPEGSVSTLKIQRTERGDSAVYLCASSLQGTDTQYFGPGTRLTVL.

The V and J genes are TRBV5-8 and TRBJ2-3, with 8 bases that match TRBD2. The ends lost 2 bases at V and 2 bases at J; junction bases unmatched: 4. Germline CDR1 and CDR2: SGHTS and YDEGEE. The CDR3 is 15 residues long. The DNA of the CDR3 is TGTGCCAGCAGCTTAGGGACTAGTACCACAGATACGCAGTATTTT. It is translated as CASSLGTSTTDTQYF. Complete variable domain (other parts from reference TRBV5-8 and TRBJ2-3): EAGVTQSPTHLIKTRGQQATLRCSPISGHTSVYWYQQALGLGLQFLLWYDEGEERNRGNFPPRFSGRQFPNYSSELNVNALELEDSALYLCASSLGTSTTDTQYFGPGTRLTVL.

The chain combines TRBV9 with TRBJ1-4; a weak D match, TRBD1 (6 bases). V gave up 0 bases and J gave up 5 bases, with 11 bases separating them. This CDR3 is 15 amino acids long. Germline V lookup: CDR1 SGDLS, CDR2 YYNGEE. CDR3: CASSVDSGVNEKLFF. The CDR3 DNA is TGTGCCAGCAGCGTAGATTCAGGGGTCAATGAAAAACTGTTTTTT.

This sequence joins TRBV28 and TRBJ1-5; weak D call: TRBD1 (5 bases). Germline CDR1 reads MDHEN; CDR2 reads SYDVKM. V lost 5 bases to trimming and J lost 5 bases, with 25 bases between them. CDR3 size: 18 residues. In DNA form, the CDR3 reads TGTGCCAGCAGTGGGAAACGGGACGGCCGGGGCGGGTATCAGCCCCAGCATTTT. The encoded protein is CASSGKRDGRGGYQPQHF.

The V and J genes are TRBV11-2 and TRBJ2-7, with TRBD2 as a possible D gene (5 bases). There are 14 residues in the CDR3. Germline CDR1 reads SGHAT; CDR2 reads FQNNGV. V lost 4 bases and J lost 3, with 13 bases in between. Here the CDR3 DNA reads TGTGCCAGCAGCTCCAATACCGGACTCTACGAGCAGTACGTC. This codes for CASSSNTGLYEQYV.

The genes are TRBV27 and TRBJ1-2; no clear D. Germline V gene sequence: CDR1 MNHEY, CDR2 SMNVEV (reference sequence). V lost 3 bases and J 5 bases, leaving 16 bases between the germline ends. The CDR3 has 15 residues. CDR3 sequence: CASSLDGTLTYGYTF. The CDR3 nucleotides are TGTGCCAGCAGTTTGGACGGTACACTTACTTATGGCTACACCTTC.

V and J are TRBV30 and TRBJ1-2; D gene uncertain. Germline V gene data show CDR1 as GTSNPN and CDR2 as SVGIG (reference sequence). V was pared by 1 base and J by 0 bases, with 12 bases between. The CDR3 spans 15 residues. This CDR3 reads CAWSAGRGANYGYTF. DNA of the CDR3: TGTGCCTGGAGTGCGGGCCGCGGGGCTAACTATGGCTACACCTTC.

This CDR3 is CASSLEPTSDTQYF. The CDR3 DNA is TGTGCCAGCAGCTTAGAACCTACCTCAGATACGCAGTATTTT. V and J are TRBV7-2 and TRBJ2-3, with no clear D. V was trimmed by 1 base and J by 4 bases, leaving 9 bases between them. This CDR3 is built from 14 residues. The germline CDR1 and CDR2 sequences are SGHTA and FQGNSA.

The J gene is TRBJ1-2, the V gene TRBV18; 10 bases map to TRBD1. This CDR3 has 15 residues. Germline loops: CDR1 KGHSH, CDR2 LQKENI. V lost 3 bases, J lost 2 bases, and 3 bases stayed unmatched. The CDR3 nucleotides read TGTGCCAGCTCACCCCCGGACAGGGGGAACTATGGCTACACCTTC. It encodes CASSPPDRGNYGYTF.

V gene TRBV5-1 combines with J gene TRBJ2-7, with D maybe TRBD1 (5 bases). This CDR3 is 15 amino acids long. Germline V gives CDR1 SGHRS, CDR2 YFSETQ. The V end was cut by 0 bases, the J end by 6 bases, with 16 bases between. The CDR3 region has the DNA TGCGCCAGCAGCTTGGTAGGGGATTTGGGTCGCGAGCAGTACTTC. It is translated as CASSLVGDLGREQYF.

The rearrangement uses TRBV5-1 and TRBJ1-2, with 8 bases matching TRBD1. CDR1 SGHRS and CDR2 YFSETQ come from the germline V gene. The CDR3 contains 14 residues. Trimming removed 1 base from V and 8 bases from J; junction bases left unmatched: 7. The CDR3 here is CASSLHRGVGGYTF. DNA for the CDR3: TGCGCCAGCAGCTTGCACAGGGGGGTAGGAGGCTACACCTTC. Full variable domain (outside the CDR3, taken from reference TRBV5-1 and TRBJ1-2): KAGVTQTPRYLIKTRGQQVTLSCSPISGHRSVSWYQQTPGQGLQFLFEYFSETQRNKGNFPGRFSGRQFSNSRSEMNVSTLELGDSALYLCASSLHRGVGGYTFGSGTRLTVV.

CDR3 sequence (DNA): TGTGCCAGCAGCACTTACGTGCCACCGTACCAAGAGACCCAGTACTTC. Its translation is CASSTYVPPYQETQYF. The V gene is TRBV7-2, the J gene TRBJ2-5; D gene uncertain. CDR1 is SGHTA and CDR2 is FQGNSA in the germline V gene. V gave up 5 bases and J gave up 0 bases, with 16 bases separating them. The CDR3 extends over 16 amino acids.

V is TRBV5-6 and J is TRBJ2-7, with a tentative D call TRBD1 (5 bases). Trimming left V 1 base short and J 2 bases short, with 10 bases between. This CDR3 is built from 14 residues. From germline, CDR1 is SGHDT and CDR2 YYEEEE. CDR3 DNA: TGTGCCAGCAGCTTGTGGCAGGGCACCTACGAGCAGTACTTC. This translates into CASSLWQGTYEQYF.

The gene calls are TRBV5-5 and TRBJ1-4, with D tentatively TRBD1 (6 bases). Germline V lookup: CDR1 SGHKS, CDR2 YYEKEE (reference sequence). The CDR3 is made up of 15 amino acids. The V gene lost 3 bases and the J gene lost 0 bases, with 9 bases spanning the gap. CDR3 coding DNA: TGTGCCAGCAGCTCAGGGGTGGCAACTAATGAAAAACTGTTTTTT. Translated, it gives CASSSGVATNEKLFF.

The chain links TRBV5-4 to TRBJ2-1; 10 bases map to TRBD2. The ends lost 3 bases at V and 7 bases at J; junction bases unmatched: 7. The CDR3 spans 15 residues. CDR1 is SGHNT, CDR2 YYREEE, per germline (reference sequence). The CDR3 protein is CASSWEAGGRNEQFF. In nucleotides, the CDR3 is TGTGCCAGCAGCTGGGAAGCGGGAGGGAGGAATGAGCAGTTCTTC.

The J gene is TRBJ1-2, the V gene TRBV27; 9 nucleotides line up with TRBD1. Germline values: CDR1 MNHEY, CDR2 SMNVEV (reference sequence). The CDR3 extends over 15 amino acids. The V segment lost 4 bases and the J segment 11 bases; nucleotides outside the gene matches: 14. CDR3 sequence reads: CASSYHVGTGPQYTF. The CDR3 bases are TGTGCCAGCAGTTACCACGTGGGGACAGGGCCCCAGTACACCTTC.

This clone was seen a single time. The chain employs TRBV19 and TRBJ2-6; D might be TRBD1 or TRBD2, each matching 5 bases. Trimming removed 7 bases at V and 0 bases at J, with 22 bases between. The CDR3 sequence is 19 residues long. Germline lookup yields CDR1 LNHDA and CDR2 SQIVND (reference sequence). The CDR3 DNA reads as TGTGCCAGTAATAATCGGGGCAGGTTCACTCGCTCTGGGGCCAACGTCCTGACTTTC. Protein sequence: CASNNRGRFTRSGANVLTF. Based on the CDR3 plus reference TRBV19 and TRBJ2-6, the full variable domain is DGGITQSPKYLFRKEGQNVTLSCEQNLNHDAMYWYRQDPGQGLRLIYYSQIVNDFQKGDIAEGYSVSREKKESFPLTVTSAQKNPTAFYLCASNNRGRFTRSGANVLTFGAGSRLTVL.

CDR3: CAWTRPSMNTEAFF. CDR3 in DNA: TGTGCCTGGACCAGGCCTTCCATGAACACTGAAGCTTTCTTT. This chain links TRBV30 with TRBJ1-1; unclear D gene. Germline CDR1 is GTSNPN and CDR2 is SVGIG (reference sequence). This CDR3 region has 14 residues. V was trimmed by 4 bases and J by 0 bases, leaving 12 bases between them.

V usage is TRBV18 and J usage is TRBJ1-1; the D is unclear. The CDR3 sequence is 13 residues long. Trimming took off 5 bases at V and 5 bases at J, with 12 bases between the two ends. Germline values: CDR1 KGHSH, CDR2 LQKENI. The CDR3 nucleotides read TGTGCCAGCTCAAATGATATTGATACTGAAGCTTTCTTT. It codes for CASSNDIDTEAFF.

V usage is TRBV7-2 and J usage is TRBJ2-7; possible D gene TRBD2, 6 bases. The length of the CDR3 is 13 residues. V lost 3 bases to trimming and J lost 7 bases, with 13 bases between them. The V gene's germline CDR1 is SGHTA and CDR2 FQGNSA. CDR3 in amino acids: CASSLDLAGEQYV. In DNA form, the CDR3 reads TGTGCCAGCAGCTTGGACTTGGCGGGGGAGCAGTACGTC.

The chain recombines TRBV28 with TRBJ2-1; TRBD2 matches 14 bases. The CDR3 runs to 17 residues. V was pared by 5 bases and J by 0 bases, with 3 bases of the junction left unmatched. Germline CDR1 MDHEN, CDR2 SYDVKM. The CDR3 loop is CASSGTSGSFSYNEQFF. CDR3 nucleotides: TGTGCCAGCAGTGGGACTAGCGGGAGTTTCTCCTACAATGAGCAGTTCTTC.

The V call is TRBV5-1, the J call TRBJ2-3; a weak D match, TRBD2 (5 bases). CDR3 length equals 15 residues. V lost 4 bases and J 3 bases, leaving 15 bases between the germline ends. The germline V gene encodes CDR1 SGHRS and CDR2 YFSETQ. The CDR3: CASSPGRGVTDTQYF. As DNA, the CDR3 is TGCGCCAGCAGCCCGGGTCGGGGTGTAACAGATACGCAGTATTTT.

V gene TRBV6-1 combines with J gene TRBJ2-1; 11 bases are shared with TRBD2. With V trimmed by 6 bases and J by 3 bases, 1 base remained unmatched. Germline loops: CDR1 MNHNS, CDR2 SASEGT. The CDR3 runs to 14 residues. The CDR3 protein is CASRTSGDYNEQFF. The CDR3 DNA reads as TGTGCCAGCAGGACTAGCGGGGACTACAATGAGCAGTTCTTC.

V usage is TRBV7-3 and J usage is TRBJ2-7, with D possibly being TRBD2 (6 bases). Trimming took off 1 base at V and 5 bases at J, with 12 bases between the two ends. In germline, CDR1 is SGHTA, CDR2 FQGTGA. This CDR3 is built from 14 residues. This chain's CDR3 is CASSLNSGVHEQYF. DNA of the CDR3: TGTGCCAGCAGCTTAAACTCGGGGGTCCACGAGCAGTACTTC.

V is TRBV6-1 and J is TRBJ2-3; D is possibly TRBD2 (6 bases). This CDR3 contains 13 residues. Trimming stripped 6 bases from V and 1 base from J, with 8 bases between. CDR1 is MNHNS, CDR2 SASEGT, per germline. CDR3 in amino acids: CASRGLGTDTQYF. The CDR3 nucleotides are TGTGCCAGCAGGGGACTCGGCACAGATACGCAGTATTTT.